Sequencing of this T cell receptor (beta chain) was carried out in a study of cytomegalovirus exposure and HLA in healthy donors. Study-wide results and caveats: Most TCR sequences were rare, but some public TCRs occurred in many donors. In all likelihood, a cluster of highly shared sequence variants was a sequencing artifact.

The PCR made use of 60 Vbeta and 13 Jbeta primers. As handled by the study authors: Unique TCR beta chains numbered around 80 million in a later analysis, with around 10 million shared. Sequencing used immunoSEQ multiplex PCR; TCRdb keeps in-frame clones, though not all of them. From that table come the V and J calls and clone size; the DNA was used to work out D and trimming. This table holds around 20,000 clones, approximately 80% found once. As to this clone: Its specificity is not known.

This clonotype was sampled from a human donor in good health. The material sequenced was PBMCs.

This CDR3 is CASSSGQGPTDTQYF. The CDR3 DNA sequence: TGTGCCAGCAGCTCAGGACAGGGTCCCACAGATACGCAGTATTTT. This chain uses TRBV7-9 with TRBJ2-3; 8 nucleotides match TRBD1. The V gene end was trimmed by 4 bases and the J gene end by 2 bases; junction bases not matched to a gene: 5. Germline-derived CDR1 and CDR2 are SEHNR and FQNEAQ (reference sequence). The CDR3 covers 15 residues. Looking up the rest from reference TRBV7-9 and TRBJ2-3 gives the full variable domain: DTGVSQNPRHKITKRGQNVTFRCDPISEHNRLYWYRQTLGQGPEFLTYFQNEAQLEKSRLLSDRFSAERPKGSFSTLEIQRTEQGDSAMYLCASSSGQGPTDTQYFGPGTRLTVL.